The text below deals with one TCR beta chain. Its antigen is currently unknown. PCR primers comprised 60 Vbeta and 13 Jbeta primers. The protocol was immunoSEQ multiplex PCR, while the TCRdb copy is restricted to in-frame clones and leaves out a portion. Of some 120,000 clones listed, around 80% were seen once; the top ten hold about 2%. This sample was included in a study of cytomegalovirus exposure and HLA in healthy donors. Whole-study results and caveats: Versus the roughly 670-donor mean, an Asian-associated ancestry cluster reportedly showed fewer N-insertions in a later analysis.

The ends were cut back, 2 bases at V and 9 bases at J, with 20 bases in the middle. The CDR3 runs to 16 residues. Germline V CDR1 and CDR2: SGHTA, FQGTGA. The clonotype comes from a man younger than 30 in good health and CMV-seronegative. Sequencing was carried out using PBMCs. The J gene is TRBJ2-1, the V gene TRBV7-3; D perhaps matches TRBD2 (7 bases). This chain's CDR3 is CASSLWGHQRGSEQFF. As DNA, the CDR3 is TGTGCCAGCAGCTTATGGGGACACCAGCGGGGCTCTGAGCAGTTCTTC.